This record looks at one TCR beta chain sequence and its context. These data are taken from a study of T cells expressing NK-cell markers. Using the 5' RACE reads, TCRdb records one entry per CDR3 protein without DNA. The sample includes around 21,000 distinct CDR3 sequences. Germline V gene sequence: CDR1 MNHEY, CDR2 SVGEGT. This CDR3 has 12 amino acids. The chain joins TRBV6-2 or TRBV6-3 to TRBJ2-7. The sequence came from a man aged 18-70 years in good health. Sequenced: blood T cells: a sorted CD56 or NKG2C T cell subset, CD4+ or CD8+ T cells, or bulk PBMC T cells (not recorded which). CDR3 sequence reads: CASSNVHYEQYF.